This is a list of T cell receptor beta chains from one sample in a study of metastatic and nonmetastatic thyroid tumors. With MiXCR, TCRdb reprocessed the PCR reads. The data hold almost 35,000 clones, with around 17% observed a single time. Sequenced input: blood. The receptors here all came from a female donor with papillary thyroid cancer or a benign thyroid nodule (not recorded which). Some clones in this sample may be carry-over from other donors' samples. Each CDR3 is given with its conserved first and last residue. A D gene is named only where the DNA matches it firmly. Rows may omit the clone size; those that give it use once, few, many or a size class.

abundance	v_gene	d_gene	j_gene	CDR3aa	CDR3nt
-	TRBV12-3/TRBV12-4	TRBD2	TRBJ2-1	CAISPQRTSGRSCEQFF	TGTGCCATCAGTCCCCAACGTACTAGCGGGAGATCGTGTGAGCAGTTCTTC
many	TRBV19	TRBD2	TRBJ2-7	CATHITGTSGSPSIF	TGTGCCACCCATATAACCGGGACTAGCGGGAGTCCTTCGATCTTC
many	TRBV11-2	-	TRBJ1-4	CASRGGTGDNEKLFF	TGTGCCAGCAGGGGGGGGACGGGGGATAATGAAAAACTGTTTTTT
few	TRBV12-3/TRBV12-4	-	TRBJ2-1	CASSFSRAEGVDEQFF	TGTGCCAGCAGTTTCTCTCGCGCGGAGGGGGTGGATGAGCAGTTCTTC
many	TRBV9	-	TRBJ2-1	CASSPGDIYNEQFF	TGTGCCAGCAGCCCCGGGGACATTTACAATGAGCAGTTCTTC
-	TRBV11-1	TRBD1	TRBJ1-1	CASSPPPRTGGMNTEAFF	TGTGCCAGCAGCCCACCACCGAGGACAGGGGGCATGAACACTGAAGCTTTCTTT
-	TRBV6-1	TRBD2	TRBJ2-3	CASSAGRAPSSTDTQYF	TGTGCCAGCAGTGCCGGGAGGGCCCCCTCTAGCACAGATACGCAGTATTTT
few	TRBV28	TRBD1	TRBJ1-5	CASSSITTGSVGQTQHF	TGTGCCAGCAGTTCTATCACGACAGGGAGTGTGGGTCAGACTCAGCATTTT
medium-sized	TRBV20-1	TRBD1	TRBJ1-6	CSARDLLTGDNSPLHF	TGCAGTGCTAGAGACCTTCTGACAGGGGATAATTCACCCCTCCACTTT
many	TRBV5-6	-	TRBJ1-3	CASSLVSLGRGNTIYF	TGTGCCAGCAGCTTGGTTTCTCTCGGCCGAGGAAACACCATATATTTT
few	TRBV6-1	-	TRBJ2-6	CASSTGISGANVLNF	TGTGCCAGCAGTACAGGGATCTCTGGGGCCAACGTCCTGAATTTC
many	TRBV7-8	-	TRBJ2-3	CASSPRGGSTDTQYF	TGTGCCAGCTCGCCGCGCGGCGGTAGCACAGATACGCAGTATTTT
many	TRBV12-3/TRBV12-4	-	TRBJ1-5	CASSYGLSGQPQHF	TGTGCCAGCAGTTACGGACTGAGTGGTCAGCCCCAGCATTTT
many	TRBV20-1	-	TRBJ1-1	CSARDLRGLSVTEAFF	TGCAGTGCTAGAGATCTTCGGGGTTTGAGTGTCACTGAAGCTTTCTTT
-	TRBV30	TRBD2	TRBJ2-3	CAWSRMGGDTQYF	TGTGCCTGGAGTCGAATGGGAGGGGATACGCAGTATTTT
many	TRBV20-1	-	TRBJ1-1	CSASGNTEAFF	TGCAGTGCTAGTGGGAACACTGAAGCTTTCTTT
-	TRBV18	-	TRBJ2-7	CASSPGGPSYYEQYF	TGTGCCAGCTCACCGGGGGGTCCCTCCTACTACGAGCAGTACTTC
many	TRBV2	-	TRBJ1-6	CASSSLWNSPLHF	TGTGCCAGCAGTTCATTGTGGAATTCACCCCTCCACTTT
many	TRBV10-3	-	TRBJ2-5	CAISESGGAETQYF	TGTGCCATCAGTGAAAGTGGAGGGGCCGAGACCCAGTACTTC
-	TRBV28	TRBD2	TRBJ2-7	CASSPSPAGRYEQYF	TGTGCCAGCAGCCCAAGCCCAGCGGGACGATACGAGCAGTACTTC
many	TRBV11-2	-	TRBJ1-1	CASSLWTGNTEAFF	TGTGCCAGCAGCCTCTGGACGGGGAACACTGAAGCTTTCTTT
many	TRBV7-3	-	TRBJ2-1	CASSPGSSLYNEQFF	TGTGCCAGCAGCCCCGGCAGTTCACTCTACAATGAGCAGTTCTTC
many	TRBV12-3/TRBV12-4	-	TRBJ1-2	CASSLSEFVGYTF	TGTGCCAGCAGTTTGTCGGAATTCGTTGGCTACACCTTC